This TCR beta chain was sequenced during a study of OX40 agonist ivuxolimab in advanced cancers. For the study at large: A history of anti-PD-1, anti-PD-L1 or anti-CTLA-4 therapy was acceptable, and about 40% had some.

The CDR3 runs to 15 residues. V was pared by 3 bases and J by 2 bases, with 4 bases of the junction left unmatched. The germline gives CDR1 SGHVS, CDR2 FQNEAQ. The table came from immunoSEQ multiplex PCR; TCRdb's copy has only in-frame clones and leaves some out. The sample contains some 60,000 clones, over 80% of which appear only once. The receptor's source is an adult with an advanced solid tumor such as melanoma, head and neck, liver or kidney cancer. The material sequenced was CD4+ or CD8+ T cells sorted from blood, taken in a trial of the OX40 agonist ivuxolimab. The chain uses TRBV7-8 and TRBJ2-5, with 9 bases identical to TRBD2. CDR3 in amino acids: CASSFPSGAQETQYF. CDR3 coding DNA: TGTGCCAGCAGCTTTCCTAGCGGGGCACAAGAGACCCAGTACTTC. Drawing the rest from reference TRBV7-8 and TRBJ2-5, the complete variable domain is GAGVSQSPRYKVAKRGQDVALRCDPISGHVSLFWYQQALGQGPEFLTYFQNEAQLDKSGLPSDRFFAERPEGSVSTLKIQRTQQEDSAVYLCASSFPSGAQETQYFGPGTRLLVL.